The 21 T cell receptor beta chains given below trace back to one sample, sequenced in a study of human T cells and chemical hapten exposure. TCRdb re-analysed the RACE reads in MiXCR, keeping a single row per CDR3 protein. The table lists just under 65,000 distinct CDR3 sequences, roughly 11% of them singletons. Time point here: patch test 3, about 24 weeks after DPC sensitization. Treatment of the sample: therapeutic diphenylcyclopropenone sensitization with weekly scalp DPC. Material: whole blood, obtained in connection with sensitization to the hapten diphenylcyclopropenone (DPC). The source is a woman aged 30 to 39 with alopecia areata. Some clones in this sample may be carry-over from other donors' samples.

This chain joins TRBV12-3 or TRBV12-4 and TRBJ2-7; 7 bases match TRBD1. This CDR3 has 15 residues. The junction had 9 bases not matched to a gene; V was cut back by 5 bases and J by 2 bases. The CDR3 is CASSPGQALTYEQYF. For the CDR3, the DNA is TGTGCCAGCAGTCCAGGACAGGCGTTAACCTACGAGCAGTACTTC.

The sample holds many counts of this clonotype. V gene TRBV28 combines with J gene TRBJ2-1, with 9 bases identical to TRBD1. Per germline, CDR1 MDHEN and CDR2 SYDVKM. The trim removed 5 bases at V and 1 base at J, leaving 3 bases unmatched. The CDR3 consists of 15 residues. This CDR3 is CASSTGTGSYNEQFF. In DNA, the CDR3 is TGTGCCAGCAGTACCGGGACAGGGTCCTACAATGAGCAGTTCTTC.

There are many counts of this clonotype. The CDR3 reads CASSPRDNTYEQYF. CDR3 in DNA: TGTGCCAGCAGCCCCCGGGACAACACCTACGAGCAGTACTTC. The chain combines TRBV7-2 with TRBJ2-7; D is perhaps TRBD1 (6 bases). The CDR3 loop spans 14 amino acids. Germline V lookup: CDR1 SGHTA, CDR2 FQGNSA. V dropped 5 bases and J dropped 2 bases, with 13 bases sitting between them.

The V call is TRBV7-2, the J call TRBJ2-7; no definite D call. Trimming stripped 3 bases from V and 2 bases from J, with 5 bases between. The germline V gene has CDR1 SGHTA and CDR2 FQGNSA. The CDR3 extends over 12 amino acids. CDR3 nucleotides: TGTGCCAGCAGCTTTGCCACCTACGAGCAGTACTTC. Amino acid sequence: CASSFATYEQYF.

This clonotype was picked up a small number of times. The genes are TRBV20-1 and TRBJ2-1; a possible D gene is TRBD2 (5 bases). Germline V gene lookup returns CDR1 DFQATT and CDR2 SNEGSKA (reference sequence). CDR3 size: 15 residues. Trimming stripped 4 bases from V and 0 bases from J, with 13 bases between. CDR3 sequence reads: CSAIRGSHSYNEQFF. CDR3 coding DNA: TGCAGTGCTATTCGAGGGTCCCACTCCTACAATGAGCAGTTCTTC.

The CDR3: CASSVGGGRTQETQYF. CDR3 DNA sequence: TGTGCCAGCAGCGTAGGGGGCGGTCGAACTCAAGAGACCCAGTACTTC. V gene TRBV9 combines with J gene TRBJ2-5, with TRBD1 as a possible D gene (5 bases). The CDR3 has 16 amino acids. Germline V CDR1 and CDR2: SGDLS, YYNGEE. Trimming pared 0 bases from V and 2 bases from J, leaving 14 bases between.

This clonotype was seen a few times. V and J are TRBV11-2 and TRBJ2-1, with 9 bases matching TRBD2. Germline V CDR1 and CDR2: SGHAT, FQNNGV. The CDR3 has 14 amino acids. Trimming at V came to 5 bases and at J to 6 bases, leaving 5 bases not matched to a gene. This CDR3 reads CASSTELAGNEQFF. The DNA of the CDR3 is TGTGCCAGCAGCACCGAACTAGCGGGCAATGAGCAGTTCTTC.

This clonotype was detected only a few times. The chain is built from TRBV10-3 and TRBJ2-7; a weak D match, TRBD1 (5 bases). This CDR3 has 12 residues. The germline V gene has CDR1 ENHRY and CDR2 SYGVKD. The V and J ends lost 6 bases and 0 bases respectively, with 6 bases between them. The CDR3: CAISDSSYEQYF. Here the CDR3 DNA reads TGTGCCATCAGCGACAGCTCCTACGAGCAGTACTTC.

A few counts support this clonotype. The rearrangement uses TRBV19 and TRBJ2-6; no clear D. Trimming stripped 9 bases from V and 0 bases from J, with 18 bases between. Looked up from germline, CDR1 is LNHDA and CDR2 is SQIVND (reference sequence). This CDR3 has 17 residues. CDR3 protein: CASWPTPTGSGANVLTF. DNA of the CDR3: TGTGCCAGCTGGCCTACCCCGACGGGCTCTGGGGCCAACGTCCTGACTTTC.

There are many counts of this clonotype. V gene TRBV2 combines with J gene TRBJ2-5; the match to TRBD2 covers 11 bases. CDR3 length: 15 amino acids. V lost 10 bases, J lost 0 bases, and 7 bases stayed unmatched. Germline CDR1 SNHLY, CDR2 FYNNEI. The CDR3 bases are TGTGCCACCACACTAGCGGGAGTATACCAAGAGACCCAGTACTTC. Translation: CATTLAGVYQETQYF.

The V and J genes are TRBV29-1 and TRBJ2-1; no definite D call. Germline CDR1 SQVTM, CDR2 ANQGSEA. Trimming cost V 4 bases and J 0 bases, with 10 bases left between them. The CDR3 consists of 14 residues. The chain's CDR3 is CSVVLEISYNEQFF. The DNA for the CDR3 is TGCAGCGTTGTATTGGAAATCTCCTACAATGAGCAGTTCTTC.

This clonotype was recorded many times. The genes are TRBV20-1 and TRBJ2-1, with a possible D match to TRBD2 (6 bases). The germline V and J ends were trimmed by 3 bases and 3 bases, with 15 bases remaining between them. CDR3 size: 15 residues. CDR1 DFQATT and CDR2 SNEGSKA come from the germline V gene (reference sequence). The CDR3 reads CSASGPGLYYNEQFF. The CDR3, as DNA: TGCAGTGCTAGCGGCCCGGGACTGTACTACAATGAGCAGTTCTTC.

The CDR3 here is CASSQGLAGGTYEQYF. CDR3 DNA: TGCGCCAGCAGCCAAGGACTAGCGGGCGGTACCTACGAGCAGTACTTC. This chain links TRBV4-3 with TRBJ2-7; 10 bases line up with TRBD2. The CDR3 consists of 16 residues. Germline V CDR1 and CDR2: LGHNA, YSLEER. The J segment lost 2 bases and the V segment lost 1 base, leaving 5 bases of the junction unmatched.

The gene calls are TRBV6-6 and TRBJ2-3; 12 bases match TRBD1. The CDR3 contains 15 residues. V was clipped by 9 bases and J by 6 bases; unmatched bases: 10. Germline CDR1 is MNHNY and CDR2 is SVGAGI (reference sequence). CDR3 sequence: CASSAGTGGRDTQYF. For the CDR3, the DNA is TGTGCCAGTAGTGCCGGGACAGGGGGCCGCGATACGCAGTATTTT.

The chain recombines TRBV27 with TRBJ2-7, with a possible D match to TRBD1 (5 bases). The CDR3 loop spans 14 amino acids. Germline V CDR1 and CDR2: MNHEY, SMNVEV (reference sequence). V lost 4 bases, J lost 5 bases, and 15 bases lay in between. The DNA for the CDR3 is TGTGCCAGCAGTTCGCACCCAGGGTTTGACGAGCAGTACTTC. Encoded protein: CASSSHPGFDEQYF.

This clonotype came up a few times. The chain couples TRBV3-1 to TRBJ2-1; D unclear. The CDR3 is 17 residues long. Germline values: CDR1 LGHDT, CDR2 YNNKEL (reference sequence). With 6 bases removed from V and 1 base from J, the gap between germline ends came to 19 bases. CDR3 coding DNA: TGTGCCAGCAGTCCTCTCGAAGGGCTCGGGTCCTACAATGAGCAGTTCTTC. It encodes CASSPLEGLGSYNEQFF.

This clonotype was recorded a few times. V is TRBV9 and J is TRBJ2-1; 7 bases are a match to TRBD1. V lost 3 bases, J lost 7 bases, and 7 bases stayed unmatched. The CDR3 runs 14 residues. Germline V gene lookup returns CDR1 SGDLS and CDR2 YYNGEE. CDR3 sequence reads: CASSDRGGFNEQFF. CDR3 sequence (DNA): TGTGCCAGCAGCGACAGGGGCGGGTTTAATGAGCAGTTCTTC.

V usage is TRBV18 and J usage is TRBJ1-2; D is unresolved. The CDR3 is 13 residues long. Germline V CDR1 and CDR2: KGHSH, LQKENI. V lost 3 bases to trimming and J lost 5 bases, with 10 bases between them. CDR3 coding DNA: TGTGCCAGCTCACCGGCAGAGAATTATGGCTACACCTTC. Residues: CASSPAENYGYTF.

In its sample, this clonotype was seen many times. V usage is TRBV24-1 and J usage is TRBJ2-5; D is uncertain. V dropped 3 bases and J dropped 4 bases, with 8 bases sitting between them. The CDR3 is made up of 13 amino acids. Germline CDR1 and CDR2: KGHDR and SFDVKD. This CDR3 is CATSDPARETQYF. CDR3 sequence (DNA): TGTGCCACCAGTGATCCGGCCAGAGAGACCCAGTACTTC.

This chain links TRBV19 with TRBJ2-7; D gene unclear. The CDR3 is made up of 17 amino acids. Trimming pared 3 bases from V and 0 bases from J, leaving 18 bases between. Germline CDR1 LNHDA, CDR2 SQIVND (reference sequence). CDR3 nucleotide sequence: TGTGCCAGTAGTATCTCCTCCCCAGCGCTTTCCTCCTACGAGCAGTACTTC. This sequence encodes CASSISSPALSSYEQYF.

This clonotype was seen only a few times. This chain joins TRBV2 and TRBJ2-3; maybe TRBD2 (5 bases). CDR1 is SNHLY and CDR2 is FYNNEI in the germline V gene. The CDR3 extends over 15 amino acids. The germline V and J ends were trimmed by 11 bases and 2 bases, with 20 bases remaining between them. CDR3 sequence: CAGEGNFRTTDTQYF. The CDR3 DNA is TGTGCCGGTGAGGGTAATTTCAGAACCACAGATACGCAGTATTTT.